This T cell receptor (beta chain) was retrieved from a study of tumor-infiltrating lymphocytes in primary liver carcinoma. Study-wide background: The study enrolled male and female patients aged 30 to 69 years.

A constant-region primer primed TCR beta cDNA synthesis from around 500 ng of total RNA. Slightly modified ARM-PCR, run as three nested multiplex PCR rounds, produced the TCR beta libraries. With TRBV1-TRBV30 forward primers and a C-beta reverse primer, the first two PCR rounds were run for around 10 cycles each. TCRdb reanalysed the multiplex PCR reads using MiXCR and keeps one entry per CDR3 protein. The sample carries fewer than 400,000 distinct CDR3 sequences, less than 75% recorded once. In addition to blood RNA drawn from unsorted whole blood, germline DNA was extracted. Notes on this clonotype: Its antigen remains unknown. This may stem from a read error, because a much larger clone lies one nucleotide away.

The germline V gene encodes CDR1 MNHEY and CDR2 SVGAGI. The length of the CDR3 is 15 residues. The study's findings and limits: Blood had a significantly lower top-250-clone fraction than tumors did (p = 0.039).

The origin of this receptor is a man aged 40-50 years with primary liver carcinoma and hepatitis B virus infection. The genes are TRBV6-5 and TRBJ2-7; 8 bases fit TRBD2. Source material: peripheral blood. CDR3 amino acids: CASRLTSGSSYVQYF. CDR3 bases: TGTGCCAGCAGGCTAACTAGCGGCAGCTCCTACGTGCAGTACTTC.